The rows below give T cell receptor beta chains drawn from one sample of a study of T cell repertoires in cytomegalovirus infection. TCRdb called the reads again in MiXCR, with one record for every CDR3 protein. The table lists 650,000 to 850,000 distinct CDR3 sequences, just under 30% of them singletons. No antigen has been assigned to these receptors. Here the sequenced sample was cultured CD8+ T cells from PBMCs, taken from culture after CMV antigen stimulation. These receptors came from a human donor in good health (CMV status not recorded). Some clones in this sample may be carry-over from other donors' samples. Both conserved end residues are part of each CDR3. The order of the fields is CDR3 DNA, CDR3 protein, J gene, clone size, V gene, D gene. D genes are given only for firm matches. Where a row states a size, it is once, few, many or the class of an expanded clone; other rows omit it.

CDR3nt: TGTGCCAGCAGCCACCCTCTAGCAGAGACCCAGTACTTC
CDR3aa: CASSHPLAETQYF
j_gene: TRBJ2-5
abundance: -
v_gene: TRBV7-9
d_gene: -

CDR3nt: TGTGCCAGCAGCTTGGGACTAGCGGGGGGGCGGGCTGAGCAGTTCTTC
CDR3aa: CASSLGLAGGRAEQFF
j_gene: TRBJ2-1
abundance: -
v_gene: TRBV7-2
d_gene: TRBD2

CDR3nt: TGTGCCAGCAGCCCGAGGACAGCCTTGAACACTGAAGCTTTCTTT
CDR3aa: CASSPRTALNTEAFF
j_gene: TRBJ1-1
abundance: many
v_gene: TRBV7-9
d_gene: -

CDR3nt: TGTGCCAGCAGCTTAGACGGGTACGAAGGCTACACCTTC
CDR3aa: CASSLDGYEGYTF
j_gene: TRBJ1-2
abundance: few
v_gene: TRBV7-9
d_gene: -

CDR3nt: TGCGCCAGCAGCCAAAGGTCTTCCCTCCCTAGCACAGATACGCAGTATTTT
CDR3aa: CASSQRSSLPSTDTQYF
j_gene: TRBJ2-3
abundance: -
v_gene: TRBV4-3
d_gene: -

CDR3nt: TGTGTCAGCAGTTACAACCCCATGAACACTGAAGCTTTCTTT
CDR3aa: CVSSYNPMNTEAFF
j_gene: TRBJ1-1
abundance: -
v_gene: TRBV6-5
d_gene: -

CDR3nt: TGTGCCAGTAGCCGAACAACTGGGACAGGTTCTGGGGCCAACGTCCTGACTTTC
CDR3aa: CASSRTTGTGSGANVLTF
j_gene: TRBJ2-6
abundance: few
v_gene: TRBV19
d_gene: TRBD1

CDR3nt: TGTGCCAGCAGGCCGGGACCAGCGGAGTCCTACGAGCAGTACTTC
CDR3aa: CASRPGPAESYEQYF
j_gene: TRBJ2-7
abundance: -
v_gene: TRBV6-1
d_gene: -

CDR3nt: TGTGCCAGCAGCGACAGGGGGCGGAATCAGCCCCAGCATTTT
CDR3aa: CASSDRGRNQPQHF
j_gene: TRBJ1-5
abundance: -
v_gene: TRBV28
d_gene: TRBD1

CDR3nt: TGTGCCAGCAGTGAAGAGGGGTATGGCTACACCTTC
CDR3aa: CASSEEGYGYTF
j_gene: TRBJ1-2
abundance: many
v_gene: TRBV6-1
d_gene: -

CDR3nt: TGTGCCAGCAGCTGGGACAGGGGATCCACAGATACGCAGTATTTT
CDR3aa: CASSWDRGSTDTQYF
j_gene: TRBJ2-3
abundance: -
v_gene: TRBV14
d_gene: TRBD1

CDR3nt: TGTGCCAGCAGTGAGGGGCAGGGGAACACCGGGGAGCTGTTTTTT
CDR3aa: CASSEGQGNTGELFF
j_gene: TRBJ2-2
abundance: few
v_gene: TRBV2
d_gene: -

CDR3nt: TGTGCCAGCAGAGCAGGGACAGGGAACTATGGCTACACCTTC
CDR3aa: CASRAGTGNYGYTF
j_gene: TRBJ1-2
abundance: many
v_gene: TRBV7-8
d_gene: TRBD1

CDR3nt: TGTGCCAGCACCGGGACGGGAAGCTCTGGAAACACCATATATTTT
CDR3aa: CASTGTGSSGNTIYF
j_gene: TRBJ1-3
abundance: -
v_gene: TRBV6-6
d_gene: -

CDR3nt: TGTACCAGCAGAGGAGGACAGGGGCAAGAGACCCAGTACTTC
CDR3aa: CTSRGGQGQETQYF
j_gene: TRBJ2-5
abundance: -
v_gene: TRBV7-9
d_gene: TRBD1

CDR3nt: TGTGCCAGCAGTCCAGGGGACACCCACTGGGGCTACACCTTC
CDR3aa: CASSPGDTHWGYTF
j_gene: TRBJ1-2
abundance: few
v_gene: TRBV12-3/TRBV12-4
d_gene: -

CDR3nt: TGTGCCAGTAGTACCCACTCCGACAGGGCCAGCAATCAGCCCCAGCATTTT
CDR3aa: CASSTHSDRASNQPQHF
j_gene: TRBJ1-5
abundance: -
v_gene: TRBV19
d_gene: TRBD1

CDR3nt: TGTGCCAGCAGCCACCCCCGGGACTATGGCTACACCTTC
CDR3aa: CASSHPRDYGYTF
j_gene: TRBJ1-2
abundance: -
v_gene: TRBV14
d_gene: -

CDR3nt: TGTGCCACCAGTGAAGGGAAACGCCTCTATTTT
CDR3aa: CATSEGKRLYF
j_gene: TRBJ2-3
abundance: -
v_gene: TRBV24-1
d_gene: -